The 14 T cell receptor beta chains reported below all come from one sample, sequenced in a study of siplizumab effects on memory and regulatory T cells. TCRdb keeps only in-frame clones here, not all; method: immunoSEQ multiplex PCR. The sample records around 95,000 clones, roughly 93% being singletons. The material sequenced was non-Treg CD4+ T cells sorted from blood. The receptors originated from a human donor in good health.

This clone was picked up one time. This chain connects TRBV21-1 to TRBJ2-1; TRBD1, as called in the table, went unchecked against the DNA. TRBV21-1 is designated a pseudogene. This CDR3 region has 19 residues. The CDR3 region is CASSKVEQQAGWAYNEQFF. The CDR3 nucleotides are TGTGCCAGCAGCAAAGTAGAACAGCAGGCAGGGTGGGCCTACAATGAGCAGTTCTTC.

The chain links TRBV6-1 to TRBJ1-2, with D possibly matching TRBD1 (6 bases). The CDR3 length is 13 residues. Germline V gene lookup returns CDR1 MNHNS and CDR2 SASEGT. CDR3 sequence (DNA): TGTGTCGCAGGGGCCGCGGAGCAATATGGCTACACCTTC. Translation: CVAGAAEQYGYTF.

The chain employs TRBV9 and TRBJ2-3; tentative D call: TRBD2 (7 bases). Germline V lookup: CDR1 SGDLS, CDR2 YYNGEE. Between the trimmed V and J ends, which lost 3 bases and 6 bases, there was a span of 23 bases. This CDR3 comprises 17 residues. The CDR3 loop is CASSGKGGDARFDTQYF. As DNA, the CDR3 is TGTGCCAGCAGCGGGAAAGGGGGGGACGCGAGATTCGATACGCAGTATTTT.

The CDR3 sequence: CASSLGGTGSGYTF. In DNA, the CDR3 is TGTGCCAGCAGCTTAGGCGGGACAGGGAGCGGCTACACCTTC. The chain links TRBV11-2 to TRBJ1-2, with 9 positions matching TRBD1. Germline loops: CDR1 SGHAT, CDR2 FQNNGV. After removal of 1 base from V and 8 bases from J, the junction contained 5 bases not matched to a gene. The CDR3 runs 14 residues.

Here the CDR3 reads CASSFRGDSYNEQFF. The CDR3 DNA reads as TGCGCCAGCAGCTTCCGGGGCGACTCCTACAATGAGCAGTTCTTC. This chain connects TRBV5-1 to TRBJ2-1; D could derive from TRBD1 or TRBD2 (5 bases each). Germline V lookup: CDR1 SGHRS, CDR2 YFSETQ. V shed 2 bases and J shed 0 bases, with 9 bases lying between them. The CDR3 covers 15 residues.

The chain joins TRBV6-1 to TRBJ1-2; D is undetermined. The CDR3 extends over 13 amino acids. Germline CDR1 and CDR2: MNHNS and SASEGT. V was pared by 7 bases and J by 2 bases, with 11 bases between. Here the CDR3 reads CASTLYPNYGYTF. The CDR3 nucleotides are TGTGCCAGCACCCTTTACCCGAACTATGGCTACACCTTC.

The rearrangement joins TRBV9 to TRBJ2-1; D unresolved. The CDR3 runs to 14 residues. The V gene lost 0 bases and the J gene lost 7 bases, with 11 bases spanning the gap. Germline-derived CDR1 and CDR2 are SGDLS and YYNGEE. The CDR3 DNA follows: TGTGCCAGCAGCGTAGTACCCGGAAAGAATGAGCAGTTCTTC. This sequence encodes CASSVVPGKNEQFF.

The chain joins TRBV5-1 to TRBJ2-7; D unclear. The V gene's germline CDR1 is SGHRS and CDR2 YFSETQ. CDR3 length: 11 residues. The V gene lost 7 bases and the J gene lost 3 bases, with 8 bases spanning the gap. The CDR3 DNA is TGCGCCAGCCGCGAGTACTACGAGCAGTACTTC. Translated: CASREYYEQYF.

This rearrangement joins TRBV28 to TRBJ2-3; D is unresolved. The V gene's germline CDR1 is MDHEN and CDR2 SYDVKM. CDR3 size: 15 residues. The V and J ends lost 4 bases and 1 base respectively, with 12 bases between them. The CDR3 bases are TGTGCCAGCAGTTCAGCTCGGTTGGGCACAGATACGCAGTATTTT. Translated: CASSSARLGTDTQYF.

The chain couples TRBV2 to TRBJ2-5, with TRBD2 matching over 11 bases. From germline, CDR1 is SNHLY and CDR2 FYNNEI. The CDR3 extends over 13 amino acids. J lost 2 bases, V lost 11 bases, and 4 bases had no gene match. The CDR3 DNA reads TGTGCCTATCGACTAGCGGGGCAAGAGACCCAGTACTTC. Protein sequence: CAYRLAGQETQYF.

The chain uses TRBV7-9 and TRBJ1-1; D may be TRBD1 (5 bases). V was clipped by 5 bases and J by 5 bases, with 12 bases between them. This CDR3 is 13 amino acids long. Germline V gives CDR1 SEHNR, CDR2 FQNEAQ (reference sequence). The CDR3 spells CASSRRDETEAFF. Written as DNA, the CDR3 is TGTGCCAGCAGCCGCAGGGATGAGACTGAAGCTTTCTTT.

This chain joins TRBV27 and TRBJ2-7; 7 bases map to TRBD2. V lost 6 bases to trimming and J lost 3 bases; unmatched junction nucleotides: 11. The CDR3 length is 15 residues. The germline CDR1 and CDR2 sequences are MNHEY and SMNVEV (reference sequence). The CDR3 spells CASSLRSGKHYEQYF. The DNA for the CDR3 is TGTGCCAGCAGCTTGCGGAGCGGGAAACACTACGAGCAGTACTTC.

The CDR3 DNA is TGTGCCAGCAGCCAAGATCCCTTTGGGGGCAATCAGCCCCAGCATTTT. Translation: CASSQDPFGGNQPQHF. The rearrangement joins TRBV4-2 to TRBJ1-5, with D hard to call. This CDR3 is built from 16 residues. Germline assignment: CDR1 LGHNA and CDR2 YNFKEQ. Trimming pared 0 bases from V and 2 bases from J, leaving 11 bases between.

The CDR3 DNA reads TGTGCCAGTAGTATATCCCTCGGTAGGGTCGTGGGTCAGCCCCAGCATTTT. Translation gives CASSISLGRVVGQPQHF. V is TRBV19 and J is TRBJ1-5; D gene uncertain. Germline V CDR1 and CDR2: LNHDA, SQIVND (reference sequence). V was cut by 2 bases and J by 6 bases, with 20 bases left in between. CDR3 length: 17 amino acids.